This TCR beta chain came from a study of shared clonotypes between healthy human individuals. Study in general: Each donor contributed plates that comprised three CD4 naive, three CD4 memory, two CD8 naive and one CD8 memory. Study outcomes and limitations: Four donors shared approximately 5% of their naive CD4 clonotypes.

CD8 memory pooled CD45RO+ cells and CCR7-negative CD45RA+ TemRA cells. For this clone: The antigen is undetermined.

The germline CDR1 and CDR2 sequences are MNHEY and SVGAGI. The CDR3 has 15 amino acids. With 0 bases removed from V and 4 bases from J, the gap between germline ends came to 12 bases. In the original workflow: ImmunoSEQ supplied junction-only sequences lacking quality scores, so filtering was different. TCRdb's table, derived via immunoSEQ multiplex PCR, lists solely in-frame clones and lacks some. From that table come the V and J calls and clone size; the DNA was used to work out D and trimming. Here the sample spans about 330,000 clones, roughly 87% being singletons. The genes are TRBV6-5 and TRBJ1-1, with TRBD1 as a possible D gene (5 bases). What was sequenced was memory CD8+ T cells sorted from blood. Subset specified: CD45RO+ cells pooled with CCR7-negative TemRA cells. The TCR comes from a man aged 18 to 30 in good health. CDR3 region: CASSYSGDGGTEAFF. As DNA, the CDR3 is TGTGCCAGCAGTTACTCAGGGGATGGGGGCACTGAAGCTTTCTTT.